The rows below give T cell receptor beta chains drawn from one sample of a study of shared clonotypes between healthy human individuals. Generated by immunoSEQ multiplex PCR, the TCRdb table keeps only in-frame clones and is missing some. Of fewer than 1.6 million clones listed, 98% to 99% were seen once; the top ten hold 0.36%. The sequencing input was naive CD4+ T cells sorted from blood. Every receptor here comes from a man aged 25 to 40 in good health. Each CDR3 is given with its conserved first and last residue. The D gene is left open where the match is weak. Size is stated for part of the rows, as once, few or many counts, or as a class when the clone is expanded.

TRBV4-1	TRBD2	TRBJ2-1	.	CASSQLGLAGVDEQFF	TGCGCCAGCAGCCAACTCGGACTAGCGGGAGTCGATGAGCAGTTCTTC
TRBV6-6	.	TRBJ2-1	.	CASSYVHSYNEQFF	TGTGCCAGCAGTTACGTACACTCCTACAATGAGCAGTTCTTC
TRBV6-5	TRBD2	TRBJ2-1	few	CASSYSGLADNEQFF	TGTGCCAGCAGTTACTCGGGACTAGCGGACAATGAGCAGTTCTTC
TRBV19	TRBD2	TRBJ2-1	.	CASSGAGGPSNEQFF	TGTGCCAGTAGTGGAGCGGGAGGGCCGTCCAATGAGCAGTTCTTC
TRBV23-1	TRBD2	TRBJ2-7	once	CASSQSGGGGPRYEQYF	TGCGCCAGCAGTCAATCAGGCGGGGGGGGTCCCCGATACGAGCAGTACTTC
TRBV18	TRBD2	TRBJ2-2	once	CASSPNQREISTGELFF	TGTGCCAGCTCACCAAACCAGCGGGAGATAAGCACCGGGGAGCTGTTTTTT
TRBV5-1	TRBD2	TRBJ2-2	.	CASSLELAGIAGELFF	TGCGCCAGCAGCTTGGAACTAGCGGGCATTGCCGGGGAGCTGTTTTTT
TRBV5-4	.	TRBJ2-7	.	CASSLALGLSFFEQYF	TGTGCCAGCAGCTTGGCTTTGGGACTGAGTTTTTTCGAGCAGTACTTC
TRBV18	TRBD2	TRBJ2-7	.	CASSPAKGLAPYEQYF	TGTGCCAGCTCACCGGCGAAAGGACTAGCGCCGTACGAGCAGTACTTC
TRBV28	.	TRBJ2-5	.	CASSLIGMETQYF	TGTGCCAGCAGTTTGATTGGGATGGAGACCCAGTACTTC
TRBV14	.	TRBJ1-2	.	CASSQDRAGIYTF	TGTGCCAGCAGCCAAGATCGAGCAGGGATCTACACCTTC
TRBV18	.	TRBJ2-7	.	CASSPNGQYYEQYF	TGTGCCAGCTCACCGAACGGACAGTACTACGAGCAGTACTTC
TRBV10-3	.	TRBJ2-7	.	CAIGRGTYEQYF	TGTGCCATCGGCAGGGGAACCTACGAGCAGTACTTC
TRBV30	.	TRBJ1-3	.	CAWSRGVQPNTIYF	TGTGCCTGGAGCCGGGGGGTGCAACCAAACACCATATATTTT
TRBV5-5	.	TRBJ2-7	.	CASSLSGQTGLQYF	TGTGCCAGCAGCTTGTCCGGCCAGACGGGTCTGCAGTACTTC
TRBV9	.	TRBJ2-3	once	CASSVNPRSTDTQYF	TGTGCCAGCAGCGTTAACCCTAGAAGCACAGATACGCAGTATTTT
TRBV7-3	.	TRBJ2-2	.	CASSLSGNTGELFF	TGTGCCAGCAGCCTCTCGGGGAACACCGGGGAGCTGTTTTTT
TRBV29-1	.	TRBJ2-7	.	CSVEETHEQYF	TGCAGCGTTGAAGAGACCCACGAGCAGTACTTC
TRBV29-1	.	TRBJ2-5	.	CSVGAGMETQYF	TGCAGCGTTGGGGCAGGGATGGAGACCCAGTACTTC
TRBV10-2	.	TRBJ1-2	.	CASGAGVGGGYTF	TGCGCCAGCGGGGCGGGGGTAGGTGGTGGCTACACCTTC
TRBV28	.	TRBJ2-1	.	CASSEGLTAFF	TGTGCCAGCAGTGAGGGACTCACAGCCTTCTTC
TRBV5-4	.	TRBJ1-1	.	CASSLMAGQTGTEAFF	TGTGCCAGCAGCTTGATGGCAGGGCAAACGGGGACTGAAGCTTTCTTT
TRBV7-7	.	TRBJ2-7	.	CASSLGGAAYEQYF	TGTGCCAGCAGCTTAGGCGGGGCAGCCTACGAGCAGTACTTC
TRBV19	TRBD1	TRBJ1-5	.	CASSIKDRGNQPQHF	TGTGCCAGTAGTATCAAGGACAGGGGAAATCAGCCCCAGCATTTT
TRBV9	.	TRBJ2-5	.	CASSAGGNQETQYF	TGTGCCAGCAGCGCGGGCGGGAACCAAGAGACCCAGTACTTC
TRBV18	TRBD2	TRBJ2-7	.	CASSYERDVFYEQYF	TGTGCCAGCTCATACGAGCGGGATGTGTTCTACGAGCAGTACTTC
TRBV18	.	TRBJ1-1	.	CASSPPGAINTEAFF	TGTGCCAGCTCACCACCTGGAGCCATCAACACTGAAGCTTTCTTT
TRBV18	TRBD1	TRBJ1-2	.	CASSSGQGTPNYGYTF	TGTGCCAGCTCATCAGGACAGGGGACCCCTAACTATGGCTACACCTTC
TRBV6-1	TRBD1	TRBJ1-5	.	CASSEQGGGQPQHF	TGTGCCAGCAGTGAACAAGGGGGCGGTCAGCCCCAGCATTTT
TRBV5-1	TRBD2	TRBJ2-1	.	CASSSGLSVGGNEQFF	TGCGCCAGCAGCTCGGGACTATCGGTTGGGGGCAATGAGCAGTTCTTC
TRBV6-5	.	TRBJ2-1	once	CASSYFGHNEQFF	TGTGCCAGCAGTTACTTCGGCCACAATGAGCAGTTCTTC
TRBV5-4	TRBD1	TRBJ2-1	.	CASSSRDRPYNEQFF	TGTGCCAGCAGTTCCCGGGACAGGCCGTACAATGAGCAGTTCTTC
TRBV6-6	TRBD2	TRBJ2-7	.	CASSYSLGGGEQYF	TGTGCCAGCAGTTACTCTCTCGGGGGAGGGGAGCAGTACTTC
TRBV7-8	TRBD2	TRBJ2-5	.	CASRPLAGGFQETQYF	TGTGCCAGCAGGCCACTAGCGGGAGGCTTTCAAGAGACCCAGTACTTC
TRBV27	.	TRBJ2-7	.	CASSHRYPEGREQYF	TGTGCCAGCAGTCATAGGTATCCTGAGGGGCGCGAGCAGTACTTC
TRBV14	TRBD1	TRBJ2-1	.	CASSPRDSYNEQFF	TGTGCCAGCAGCCCCCGGGACAGCTACAATGAGCAGTTCTTC
TRBV1	.	TRBJ2-7	.	CTSRVEPRGSSYEQYF	TGCACCAGCAGGGTAGAACCTCGGGGGTCTTCCTACGAGCAGTACTTC
TRBV7-7	.	TRBJ2-3	.	CASSPGPGRSGPDTQYF	TGTGCCAGCAGCCCTGGGCCAGGCCGATCGGGTCCAGATACGCAGTATTTT
TRBV21-1	.	TRBJ2-7	.	CASRIRSPYEQYF	TGTGCCAGCAGAATTAGGTCCCCCTACGAGCAGTACTTC
TRBV7-2	.	TRBJ2-1	.	CASSLLFRGSSYNEQFF	TGTGCCAGCAGCTTACTCTTTAGAGGGAGCTCCTACAATGAGCAGTTCTTC
TRBV5-1	TRBD2	TRBJ2-1	.	CASSLGLAGVGYNEQFF	TGCGCCAGCAGCTTGGGCCTAGCGGGAGTCGGCTACAATGAGCAGTTCTTC
TRBV7-9	TRBD2	TRBJ2-2	once	CASSLGLAGAGELFF	TGTGCCAGCAGCTTGGGACTAGCGGGTGCCGGGGAGCTGTTTTTT
TRBV15	.	TRBJ1-3	.	CATRRAPSSGNTIYF	TGTGCCACCAGGCGGGCCCCTAGCTCTGGAAACACCATATATTTT
TRBV28	.	TRBJ2-7	.	CASRKMRAVPHYEQYF	TGTGCCAGCAGAAAAATGCGGGCAGTCCCCCACTACGAGCAGTACTTC
TRBV7-2	TRBD2	TRBJ2-1	.	CASSSLAASYNEQFF	TGTGCCAGCAGCTCACTAGCGGCCTCCTACAATGAGCAGTTCTTC
TRBV18	.	TRBJ2-2	.	CASSLRQTQSSLTGELFF	TGTGCCAGCTCACTGAGACAGACCCAATCCTCCTTGACCGGGGAGCTGTTTTTT
TRBV2	.	TRBJ2-5	.	CASQFRDNQETQYF	TGTGCCAGCCAATTCCGGGACAACCAAGAGACCCAGTACTTC
TRBV5-5	.	TRBJ2-6	.	CASRVFGANVLTF	TGTGCCAGCAGGGTTTTTGGGGCCAACGTCCTGACTTTC
TRBV5-1	TRBD2	TRBJ2-3	.	CASDTSGTTDTQYF	TGCGCCAGCGATACTAGCGGGACCACAGATACGCAGTATTTT
TRBV18	TRBD1	TRBJ2-1	once	CASSQGQGWNEQFF	TGTGCCAGCTCACAGGGACAGGGGTGGAATGAGCAGTTCTTC
TRBV27	.	TRBJ1-1	once	CASSSSLMGHTEAFF	TGTGCCAGCAGTTCCTCTCTCATGGGACACACTGAAGCTTTCTTT